This T cell receptor (beta chain) was sequenced during a study of shared clonotypes between healthy human individuals. Study-wide points: Around 5% was the fraction of naive CD4 clonotypes found shared across a handful of donors. Sequencing depth was expected to influence donor clonotype sharing. As a rule, naive subsets had a larger estimated richness than memory subsets.

Germline V CDR1 and CDR2: SGHAT, FQNNGV. V gave up 5 bases and J gave up 6 bases, with 26 bases separating them. This CDR3 region has 17 residues. A remark on this clone: Its antigen is unknown.

The protocol was immunoSEQ multiplex PCR, while the TCRdb copy is restricted to in-frame clones and leaves out a portion. This table holds about 600,000 clones, approximately 97% found once. This clonotype originated in a woman in her twenties or thirties in good health. V gene TRBV11-2 combines with J gene TRBJ2-7, with D perhaps given as TRBD1 or TRBD2 (6 bases each). Specimen: naive CD4+ T cells sorted from blood. Subset meaning: CD45RA+ positively selected. CDR3 nucleotide sequence: TGTGCCAGCAGCCCCCTCGGGGGCTGGGGGAGAACGGGCGAGCAGTACTTC. Protein: CASSPLGGWGRTGEQYF. The whole variable domain, remainder taken from reference TRBV11-2 and TRBJ2-7, is EAGVAQSPRYKIIEKRQSVAFWCNPISGHATLYWYQQILGQGPKLLIQFQNNGVVDDSQLPKDRFSAERLKGVDSTLKIQPAKLEDSAVYLCASSPLGGWGRTGEQYFGPGTRLTVT.